This T cell receptor (beta chain) was identified in a study of T cell clusters in autoimmune cytopenias. This clonotype shows up as medium-sized by frequency. TRB rearrangements were amplified by touch-down multiplex PCR with mixed TRB-A/B primers. TCRdb processed the multiplex PCR reads again and assigns one entry to each CDR3 protein, with no DNA. Recorded for this sample: roughly 7,000 distinct CDR3 sequences. TRB was amplified from 250 ng of peripheral blood genomic DNA per sample. The germline V gene has CDR1 MNHEY and CDR2 SVGAGI. The CDR3 contains 14 residues. These data were likewise used in another study, on T cell repertoires in aging, cancer and after chemotherapy. Per that paper: Healthy donors lost TCR diversity with age mainly through richness, cancer patients through richness and evenness.

V gene TRBV6-5 combines with J gene TRBJ1-2; TCRdb selects TRBD1, and the lack of DNA leaves this call unchecked. Specimen: peripheral blood. This clonotype was obtained from a human donor in good health. This chain's CDR3 is CASSSRQGDYGYTF.